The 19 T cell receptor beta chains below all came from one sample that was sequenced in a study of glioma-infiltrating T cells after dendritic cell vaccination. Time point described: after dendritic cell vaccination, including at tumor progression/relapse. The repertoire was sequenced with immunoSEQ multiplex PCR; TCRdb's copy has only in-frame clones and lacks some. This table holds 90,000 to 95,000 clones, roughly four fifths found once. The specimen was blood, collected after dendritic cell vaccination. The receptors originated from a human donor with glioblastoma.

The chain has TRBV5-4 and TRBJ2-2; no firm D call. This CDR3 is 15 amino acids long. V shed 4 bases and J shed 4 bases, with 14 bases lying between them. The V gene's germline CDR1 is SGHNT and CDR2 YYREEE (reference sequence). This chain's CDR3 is CASSPRGQGTGELFF. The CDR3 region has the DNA TGTGCCAGCAGCCCCCGAGGTCAAGGCACCGGGGAGCTGTTTTTT.

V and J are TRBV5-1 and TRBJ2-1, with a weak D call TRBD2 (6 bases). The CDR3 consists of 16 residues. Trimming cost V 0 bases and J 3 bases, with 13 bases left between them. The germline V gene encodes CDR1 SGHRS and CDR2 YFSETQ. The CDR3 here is CASSLGAGSYYNEQFF. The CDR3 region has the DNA TGCGCCAGCAGCTTGGGAGCCGGGAGCTACTACAATGAGCAGTTCTTC.

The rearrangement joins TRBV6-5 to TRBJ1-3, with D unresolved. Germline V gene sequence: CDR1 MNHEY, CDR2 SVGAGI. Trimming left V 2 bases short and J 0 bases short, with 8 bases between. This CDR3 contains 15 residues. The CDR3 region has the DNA TGTGCCAGCAGTTACGGGCGTGTCTCTGGAAACACCATATATTTT. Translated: CASSYGRVSGNTIYF.

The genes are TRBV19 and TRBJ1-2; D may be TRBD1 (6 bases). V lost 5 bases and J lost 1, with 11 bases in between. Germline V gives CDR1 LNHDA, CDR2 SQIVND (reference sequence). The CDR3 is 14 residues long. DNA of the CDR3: TGTGCCAGTAGTGGACAGCTCCTTAACTATGGCTACACCTTC. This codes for CASSGQLLNYGYTF.

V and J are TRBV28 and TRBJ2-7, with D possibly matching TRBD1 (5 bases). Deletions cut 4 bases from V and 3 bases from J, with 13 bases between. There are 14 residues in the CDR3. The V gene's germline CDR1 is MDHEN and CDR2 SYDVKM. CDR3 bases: TGTGCCAGCAGTTCAGTTTGGGGCGGCTACGAGCAGTACTTC. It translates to CASSSVWGGYEQYF.

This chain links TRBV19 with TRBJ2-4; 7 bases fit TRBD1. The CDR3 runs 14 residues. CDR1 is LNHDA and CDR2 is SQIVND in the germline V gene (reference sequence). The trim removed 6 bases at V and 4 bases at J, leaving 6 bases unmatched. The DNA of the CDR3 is TGTGCCAGTAGCACAACAGGGGCGAAAAACATTCAGTACTTC. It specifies CASSTTGAKNIQYF.

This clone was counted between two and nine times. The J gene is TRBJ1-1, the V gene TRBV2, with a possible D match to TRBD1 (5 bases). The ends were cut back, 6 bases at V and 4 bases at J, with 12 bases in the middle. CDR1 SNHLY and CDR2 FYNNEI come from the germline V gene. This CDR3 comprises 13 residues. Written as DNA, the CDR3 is TGTGCCAGCAGGGGGGAGGGTGGCACTGAAGCTTTCTTT. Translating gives CASRGEGGTEAFF.

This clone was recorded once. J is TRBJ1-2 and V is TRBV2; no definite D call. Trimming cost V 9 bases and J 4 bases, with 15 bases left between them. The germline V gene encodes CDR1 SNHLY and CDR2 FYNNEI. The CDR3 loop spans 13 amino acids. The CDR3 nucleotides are TGTGCCAGTTTACGTGAGTCCCGCTATGGCTACACCTTC. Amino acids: CASLRESRYGYTF.

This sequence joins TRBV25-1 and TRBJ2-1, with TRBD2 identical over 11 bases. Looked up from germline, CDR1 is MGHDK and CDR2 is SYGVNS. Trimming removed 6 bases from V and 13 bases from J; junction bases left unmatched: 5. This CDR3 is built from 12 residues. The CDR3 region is CASRRLAGRQFF. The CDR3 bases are TGTGCCAGCAGGAGACTAGCGGGAAGACAGTTCTTC. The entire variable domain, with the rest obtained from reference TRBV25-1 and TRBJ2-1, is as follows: EADIYQTPRYLVIGTGKKITLECSQTMGHDKMYWYQQDPGMELHLIHYSYGVNSTEKGDLSSESTVSRIRTEHFPLTLESARPSHTSQYLCASRRLAGRQFFGPGTRLTVL.

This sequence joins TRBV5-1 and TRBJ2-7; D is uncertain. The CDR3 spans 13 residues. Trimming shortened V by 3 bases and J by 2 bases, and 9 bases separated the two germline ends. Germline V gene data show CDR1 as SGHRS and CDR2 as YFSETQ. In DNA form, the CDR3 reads TGCGCCAGCAGCTCCCAGTTAACCTACGAGCAGTACTTC. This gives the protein CASSSQLTYEQYF.

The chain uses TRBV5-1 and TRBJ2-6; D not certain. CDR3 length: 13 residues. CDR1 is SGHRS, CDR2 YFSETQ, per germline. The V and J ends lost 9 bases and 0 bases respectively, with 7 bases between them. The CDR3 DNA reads TGCGCCACCCGTCCCTCTGGGGCCAACGTCCTGACTTTC. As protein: CATRPSGANVLTF.

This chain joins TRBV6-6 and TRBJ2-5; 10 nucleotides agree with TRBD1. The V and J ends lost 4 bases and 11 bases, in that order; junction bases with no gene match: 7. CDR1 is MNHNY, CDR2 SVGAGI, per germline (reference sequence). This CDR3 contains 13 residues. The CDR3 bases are TGTGCCAGCAGTTCCGGGACAGGGGCCCTTCAGTACTTC. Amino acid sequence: CASSSGTGALQYF.

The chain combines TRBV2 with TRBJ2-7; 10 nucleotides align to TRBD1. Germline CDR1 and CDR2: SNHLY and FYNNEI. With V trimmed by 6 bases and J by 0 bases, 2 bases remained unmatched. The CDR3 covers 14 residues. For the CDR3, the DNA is TGTGCCAGCAGGGGACAGGGGATCTCCTACGAGCAGTACTTC. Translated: CASRGQGISYEQYF.

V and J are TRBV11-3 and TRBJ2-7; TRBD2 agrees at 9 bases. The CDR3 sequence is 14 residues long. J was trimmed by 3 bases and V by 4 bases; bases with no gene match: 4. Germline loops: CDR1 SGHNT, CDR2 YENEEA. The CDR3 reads CASSCLSGSYEQYV. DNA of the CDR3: TGTGCCAGCAGCTGCCTTAGCGGGAGCTACGAGCAGTACGTC.

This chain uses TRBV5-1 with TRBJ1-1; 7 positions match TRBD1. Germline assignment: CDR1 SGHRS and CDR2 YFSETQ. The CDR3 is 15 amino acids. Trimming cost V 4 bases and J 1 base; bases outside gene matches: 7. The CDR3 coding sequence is TGCGCCAGCAGCGTACACCAGGGGGAGAACACTGAAGCTTTCTTT. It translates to CASSVHQGENTEAFF.

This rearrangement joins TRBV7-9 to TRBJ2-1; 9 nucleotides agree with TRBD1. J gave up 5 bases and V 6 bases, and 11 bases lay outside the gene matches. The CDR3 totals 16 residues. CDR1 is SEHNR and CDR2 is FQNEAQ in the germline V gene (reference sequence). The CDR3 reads CASSYRPGQGDNEQFF. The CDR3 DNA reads TGTGCCAGCAGTTATCGTCCGGGACAGGGAGACAATGAGCAGTTCTTC.

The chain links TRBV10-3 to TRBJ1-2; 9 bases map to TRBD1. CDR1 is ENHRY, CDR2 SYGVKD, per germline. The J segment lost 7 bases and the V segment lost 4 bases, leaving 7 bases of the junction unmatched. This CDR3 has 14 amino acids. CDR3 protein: CAISGGTGLSGYTF. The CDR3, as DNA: TGTGCCATCAGTGGTGGGACAGGGCTCTCTGGCTACACCTTC.

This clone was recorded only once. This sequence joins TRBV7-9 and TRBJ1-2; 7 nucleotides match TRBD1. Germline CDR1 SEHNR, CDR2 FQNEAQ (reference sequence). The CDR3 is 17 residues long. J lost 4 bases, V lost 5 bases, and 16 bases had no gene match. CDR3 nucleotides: TGTGCCAGCAGCGCAGACAGGGCTGGAAGAGGGGCCTATGGCTACACCTTC. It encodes CASSADRAGRGAYGYTF.

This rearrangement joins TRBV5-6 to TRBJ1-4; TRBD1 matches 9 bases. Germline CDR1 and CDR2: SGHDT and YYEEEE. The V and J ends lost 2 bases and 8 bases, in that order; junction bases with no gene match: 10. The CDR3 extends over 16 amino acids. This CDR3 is CASSFIQGALGEKLFF. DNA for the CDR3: TGTGCCAGCAGCTTTATACAGGGGGCCTTGGGGGAAAAACTGTTTTTT. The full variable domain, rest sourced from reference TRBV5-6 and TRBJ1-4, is DAGVTQSPTHLIKTRGQQVTLRCSPKSGHDTVSWYQQALGQGPQFIFQYYEEEERQRGNFPDRFSGHQFPNYSSELNVNALLLGDSALYLCASSFIQGALGEKLFFGSGTQLSVL.